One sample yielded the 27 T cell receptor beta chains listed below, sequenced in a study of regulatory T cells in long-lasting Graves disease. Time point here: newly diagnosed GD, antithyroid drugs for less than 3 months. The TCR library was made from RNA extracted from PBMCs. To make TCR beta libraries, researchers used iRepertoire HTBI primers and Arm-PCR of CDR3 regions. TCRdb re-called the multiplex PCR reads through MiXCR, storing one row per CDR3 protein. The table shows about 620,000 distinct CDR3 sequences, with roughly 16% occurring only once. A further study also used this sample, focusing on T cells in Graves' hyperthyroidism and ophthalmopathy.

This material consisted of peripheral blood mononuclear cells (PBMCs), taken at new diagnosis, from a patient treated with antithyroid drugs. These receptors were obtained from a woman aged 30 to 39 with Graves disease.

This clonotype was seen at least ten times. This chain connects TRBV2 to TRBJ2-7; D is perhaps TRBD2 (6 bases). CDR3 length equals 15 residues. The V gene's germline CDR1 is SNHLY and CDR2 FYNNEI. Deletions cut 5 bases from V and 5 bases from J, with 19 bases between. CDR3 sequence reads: CASSRLVSLGDEQYF. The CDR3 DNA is TGTGCCAGCAGTAGACTAGTCTCTTTGGGGGACGAGCAGTACTTC.

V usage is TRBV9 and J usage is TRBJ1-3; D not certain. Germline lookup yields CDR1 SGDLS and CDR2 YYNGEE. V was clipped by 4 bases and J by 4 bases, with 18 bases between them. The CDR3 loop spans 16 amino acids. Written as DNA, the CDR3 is TGTGCCAGCAGCTCGAATCAAGGTGGGCGAGGAAACACCATATATTTT. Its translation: CASSSNQGGRGNTIYF.

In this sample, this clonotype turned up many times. The CDR3 reads CASSVIGETQYF. Written as DNA, the CDR3 is TGTGCCAGCAGCGTAATCGGGGAGACCCAGTACTTC. This sequence joins TRBV9 and TRBJ2-5, with D hard to call. CDR1 and CDR2 from the germline V gene are SGDLS and YYNGEE. This CDR3 region has 12 residues. The V end was cut by 1 base, the J end by 5 bases, with 6 bases between.

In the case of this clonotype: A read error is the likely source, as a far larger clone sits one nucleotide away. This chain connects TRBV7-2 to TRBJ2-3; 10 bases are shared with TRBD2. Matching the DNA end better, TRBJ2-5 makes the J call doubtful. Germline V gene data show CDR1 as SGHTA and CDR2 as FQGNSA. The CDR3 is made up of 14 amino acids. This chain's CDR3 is CASRPSGSRGTQYF. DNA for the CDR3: TGTGCCAGCAGACCTAGCGGGAGCCGGGGGACCCAGTACTTC.

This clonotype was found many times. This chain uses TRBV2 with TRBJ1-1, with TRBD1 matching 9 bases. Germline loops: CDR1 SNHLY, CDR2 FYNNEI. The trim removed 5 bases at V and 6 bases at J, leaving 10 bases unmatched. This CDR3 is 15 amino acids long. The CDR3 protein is CASSTEQGALPEAFF. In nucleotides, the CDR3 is TGTGCCAGCAGTACCGAACAGGGGGCACTCCCTGAAGCTTTCTTT. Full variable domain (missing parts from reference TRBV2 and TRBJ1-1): EPEVTQTPSHQVTQMGQEVILRCVPISNHLYFYWYRQILGQKVEFLVSFYNNEISEKSEIFDDQFSVERPDGSNFTLKIRSTKLEDSAMYFCASSTEQGALPEAFFGQGTRLTVV.

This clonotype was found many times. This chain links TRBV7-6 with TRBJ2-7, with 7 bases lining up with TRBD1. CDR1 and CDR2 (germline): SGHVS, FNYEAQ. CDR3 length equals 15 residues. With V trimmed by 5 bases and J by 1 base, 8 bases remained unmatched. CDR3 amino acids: CASSSSGQVSYEQYF. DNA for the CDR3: TGTGCCAGCAGCAGCTCTGGACAGGTATCCTACGAGCAGTACTTC.

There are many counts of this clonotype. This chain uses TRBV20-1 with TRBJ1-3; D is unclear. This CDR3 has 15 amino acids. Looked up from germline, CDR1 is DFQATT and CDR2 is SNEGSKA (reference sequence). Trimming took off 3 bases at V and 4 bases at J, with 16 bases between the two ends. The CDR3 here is CSASSGLLGGNTIYF. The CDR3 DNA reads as TGCAGTGCTAGCTCTGGGCTGCTTGGCGGAAACACCATATATTTT.

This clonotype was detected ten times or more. CDR3 in amino acids: CASSPGTSGTLDTQYF. The DNA for the CDR3 is TGTGCCAGCAGTCCCGGGACTAGCGGGACGTTAGATACGCAGTATTTT. The chain is built from TRBV28 and TRBJ2-3; 13 nucleotides match TRBD2. V dropped 5 bases and J dropped 5; count of bases not matched to a gene: 7. The germline gives CDR1 MDHEN, CDR2 SYDVKM. This CDR3 spans 16 amino acids.

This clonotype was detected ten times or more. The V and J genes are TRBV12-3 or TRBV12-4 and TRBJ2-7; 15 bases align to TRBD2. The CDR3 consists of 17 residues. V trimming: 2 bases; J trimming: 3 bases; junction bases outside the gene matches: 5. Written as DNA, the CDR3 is TGTGCCAGCAGTTTACTCTTGGGACTAGCGGGAGGCTACGAGCAGTACTTC. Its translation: CASSLLLGLAGGYEQYF.

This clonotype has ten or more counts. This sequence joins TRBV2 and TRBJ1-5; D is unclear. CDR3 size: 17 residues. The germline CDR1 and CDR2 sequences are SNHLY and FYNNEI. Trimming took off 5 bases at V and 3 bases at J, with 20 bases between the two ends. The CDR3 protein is CASSKNLIRETNQPQHF. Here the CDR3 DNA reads TGTGCCAGCAGTAAGAACTTAATTAGGGAAACCAATCAGCCCCAGCATTTT.

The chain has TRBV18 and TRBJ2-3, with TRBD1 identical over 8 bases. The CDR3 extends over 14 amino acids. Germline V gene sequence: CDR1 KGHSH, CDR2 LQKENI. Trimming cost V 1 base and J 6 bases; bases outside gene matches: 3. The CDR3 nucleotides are TGTGCCAGCTCACCACTCAGGGGGCAGGATACGCAGTATTTT. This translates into CASSPLRGQDTQYF.

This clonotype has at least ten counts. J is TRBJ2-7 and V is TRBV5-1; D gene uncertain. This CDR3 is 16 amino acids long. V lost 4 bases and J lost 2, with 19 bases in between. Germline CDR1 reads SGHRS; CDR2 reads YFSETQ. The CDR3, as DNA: TGCGCCAGCAGCCTGAACGGGCCAGGATTGACCTACGAGCAGTACTTC. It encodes CASSLNGPGLTYEQYF.

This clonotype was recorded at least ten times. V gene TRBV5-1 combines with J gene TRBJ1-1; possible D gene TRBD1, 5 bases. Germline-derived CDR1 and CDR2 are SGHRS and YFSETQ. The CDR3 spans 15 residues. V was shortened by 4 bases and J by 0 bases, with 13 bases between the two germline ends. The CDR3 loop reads CASSDRQIMNTEAFF. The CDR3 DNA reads TGCGCCAGCAGCGATAGACAGATAATGAACACTGAAGCTTTCTTT.

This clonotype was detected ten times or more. This CDR3 reads CASSEMVVAETQYF. The CDR3 DNA sequence: TGTGCCAGCAGTGAAATGGTAGTGGCGGAGACCCAGTACTTC. The chain carries TRBV2 and TRBJ2-5; D is unclear. CDR1 is SNHLY and CDR2 is FYNNEI in the germline V gene. V shed 2 bases and J shed 5 bases, with 12 bases lying between them. The CDR3 extends over 14 amino acids.

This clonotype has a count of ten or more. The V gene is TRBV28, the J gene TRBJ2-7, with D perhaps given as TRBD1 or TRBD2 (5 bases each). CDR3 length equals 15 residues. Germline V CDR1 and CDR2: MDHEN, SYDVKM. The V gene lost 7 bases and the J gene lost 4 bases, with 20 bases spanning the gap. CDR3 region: CASTPGPFGAYEQYF. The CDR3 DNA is TGTGCCAGCACCCCGGGACCCTTCGGAGCGTACGAGCAGTACTTC.

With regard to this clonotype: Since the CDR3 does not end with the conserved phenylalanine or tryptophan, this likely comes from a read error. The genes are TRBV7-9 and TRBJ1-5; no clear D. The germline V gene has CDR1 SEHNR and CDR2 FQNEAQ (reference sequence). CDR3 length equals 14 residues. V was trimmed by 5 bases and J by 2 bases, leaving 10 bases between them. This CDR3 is CASSPDGGNQPQHL. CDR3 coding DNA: TGTGCCAGCAGCCCAGATGGGGGCAATCAGCCCCAGCATCTT.

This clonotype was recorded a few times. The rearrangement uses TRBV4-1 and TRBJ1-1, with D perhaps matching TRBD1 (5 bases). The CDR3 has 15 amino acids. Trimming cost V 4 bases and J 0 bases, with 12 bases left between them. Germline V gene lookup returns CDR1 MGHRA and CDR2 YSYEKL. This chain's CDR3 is CASSLGTSLNTEAFF. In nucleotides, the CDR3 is TGCGCCAGCAGCCTTGGGACTTCGCTGAACACTGAAGCTTTCTTT.

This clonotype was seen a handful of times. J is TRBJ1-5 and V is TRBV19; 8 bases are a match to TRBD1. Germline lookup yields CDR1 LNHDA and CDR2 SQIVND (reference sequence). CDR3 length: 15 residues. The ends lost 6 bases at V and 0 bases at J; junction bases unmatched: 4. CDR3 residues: CASRTGEYSNQPQHF. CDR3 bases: TGTGCCAGTAGGACAGGGGAATATAGCAATCAGCCCCAGCATTTT.

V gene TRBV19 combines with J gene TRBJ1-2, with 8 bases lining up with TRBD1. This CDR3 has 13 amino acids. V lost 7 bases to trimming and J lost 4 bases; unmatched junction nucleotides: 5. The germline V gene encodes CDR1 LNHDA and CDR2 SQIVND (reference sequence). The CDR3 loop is CASTTTGVYGYTF. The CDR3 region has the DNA TGTGCCAGTACCACGACAGGGGTCTATGGCTACACCTTC.

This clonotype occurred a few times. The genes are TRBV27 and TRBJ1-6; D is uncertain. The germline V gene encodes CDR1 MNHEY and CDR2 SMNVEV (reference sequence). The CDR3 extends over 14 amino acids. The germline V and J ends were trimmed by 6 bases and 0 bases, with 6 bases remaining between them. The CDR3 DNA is TGTGCCAGCAGGGACGTCTCCTATAATTCACCCCTCCACTTT. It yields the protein CASRDVSYNSPLHF.

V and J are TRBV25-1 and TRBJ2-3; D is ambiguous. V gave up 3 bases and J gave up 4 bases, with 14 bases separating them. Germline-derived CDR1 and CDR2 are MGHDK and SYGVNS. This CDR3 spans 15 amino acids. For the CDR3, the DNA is TGTGCCAGCAGTGATTGGGGTGGACCTCCAGATACGCAGTATTTT. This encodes CASSDWGGPPDTQYF.

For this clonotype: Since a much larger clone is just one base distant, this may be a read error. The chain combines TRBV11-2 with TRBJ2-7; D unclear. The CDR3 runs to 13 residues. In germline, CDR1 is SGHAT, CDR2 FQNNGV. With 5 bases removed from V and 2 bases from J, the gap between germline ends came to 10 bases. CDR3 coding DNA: TGTGCCAGCAGCCCTGGACGGGCCTACGAGCAGTACTTC. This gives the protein CASSPGRAYEQYF.

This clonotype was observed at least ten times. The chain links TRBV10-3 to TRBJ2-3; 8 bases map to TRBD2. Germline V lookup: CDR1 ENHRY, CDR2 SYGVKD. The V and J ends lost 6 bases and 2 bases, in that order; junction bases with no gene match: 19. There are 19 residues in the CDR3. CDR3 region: CAIRASTGAGRGPTDTQYF. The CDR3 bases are TGTGCCATCAGAGCCTCTACGGGGGCCGGGAGGGGCCCCACAGATACGCAGTATTTT.

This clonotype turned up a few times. DNA for the CDR3: TGTGCCAGCAGCGTAGGGCGGGAGTCCCGCTCCTACGAGCAGTACTTC. Its translation is CASSVGRESRSYEQYF. The genes are TRBV9 and TRBJ2-7; TRBD2 aligns across 7 bases. This CDR3 is 16 amino acids long. The trim removed 0 bases at V and 0 bases at J, leaving 6 bases unmatched. Germline V lookup: CDR1 SGDLS, CDR2 YYNGEE.

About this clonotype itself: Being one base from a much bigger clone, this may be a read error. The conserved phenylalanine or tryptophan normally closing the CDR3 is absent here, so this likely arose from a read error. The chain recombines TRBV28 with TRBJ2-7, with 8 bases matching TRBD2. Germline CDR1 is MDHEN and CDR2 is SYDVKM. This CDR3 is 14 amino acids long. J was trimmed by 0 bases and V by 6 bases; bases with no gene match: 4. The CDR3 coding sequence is TGTGCCAGCAGGACGGGGGGGATCTCCTACGAGCAGTACTAC. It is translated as CASRTGGISYEQYY.

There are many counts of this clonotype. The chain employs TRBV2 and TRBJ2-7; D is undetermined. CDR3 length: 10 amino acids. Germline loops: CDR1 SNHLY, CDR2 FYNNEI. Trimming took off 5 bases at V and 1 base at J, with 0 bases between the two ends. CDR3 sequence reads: CASSSYEQYF. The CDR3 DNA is TGTGCCAGCAGTTCCTACGAGCAGTACTTC.

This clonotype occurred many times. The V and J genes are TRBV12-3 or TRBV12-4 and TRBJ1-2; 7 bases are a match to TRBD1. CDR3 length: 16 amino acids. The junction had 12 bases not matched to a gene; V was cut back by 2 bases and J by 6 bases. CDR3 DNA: TGTGCCAGCAGTTTATCCGGGACAGAGAACCTAAATGGCTACACCTTC. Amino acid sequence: CASSLSGTENLNGYTF.